These 21 T cell receptor beta chains share one sample of origin, sequenced in a study of blood T cell repertoires in COVID-19. TCRdb's table, derived via immunoSEQ multiplex PCR, lists solely in-frame clones and lacks some. The top ten hold 6.5% to 8.5% of the sample, which has around 180,000 clones, 70% to 85% seen once. Source material: peripheral blood. The receptor set was obtained from a human donor in a cohort sampled during active COVID-19.

V is TRBV6-6 and J is TRBJ2-7, with D perhaps TRBD2 (5 bases). CDR1 is MNHNY, CDR2 SVGAGI, per germline (reference sequence). The CDR3 contains 17 residues. V was pared by 5 bases and J by 4 bases, with 24 bases between. CDR3 sequence (DNA): TGTGCCAGCAGTCCCTCGAACAGTAACGAGGGCAAGTACGAGCAGTACTTC. Translated: CASSPSNSNEGKYEQYF.

The rearrangement uses TRBV6-5 and TRBJ2-7; 7 bases are shared with TRBD1. The CDR3 covers 14 residues. The germline V gene has CDR1 MNHEY and CDR2 SVGAGI. The J segment lost 3 bases and the V segment lost 5 bases, leaving 7 bases of the junction unmatched. The CDR3 protein is CASSTHRGNYEQYF. CDR3 sequence (DNA): TGTGCCAGCAGTACCCACAGGGGAAACTACGAGCAGTACTTC.

This clone showed up just once. The chain is built from TRBV13 and TRBJ2-3, with D unresolved. Germline CDR1 PRHDT, CDR2 FYEKMQ (reference sequence). V was pared by 5 bases and J by 3 bases, with 3 bases between. The CDR3 length is 11 residues. CDR3 in amino acids: CASSATDTQYF. The CDR3 bases are TGTGCCAGCAGCGCGACAGATACGCAGTATTTT.

This chain links TRBV10-1 with TRBJ2-1; TRBD2 agrees at 8 bases. CDR3 length: 14 residues. Trimming cost V 3 bases and J 7 bases; bases outside gene matches: 5. Germline CDR1 reads WNHNN; CDR2 reads SYGVQD (reference sequence). CDR3 sequence reads: CASSERGGRNEQFF. CDR3 sequence (DNA): TGCGCCAGCAGTGAACGGGGGGGCCGGAATGAGCAGTTCTTC.

The V call is TRBV6-1, the J call TRBJ1-1; TRBD1 matches at 7 bases. J gave up 3 bases and V 4 bases, and 11 bases lay outside the gene matches. The germline V gene encodes CDR1 MNHNS and CDR2 SASEGT. The CDR3 length is 16 residues. The CDR3 nucleotides read TGTGCCAGCAGTGTAACGGGGGGGACAGAAGACACTGAAGCTTTCTTT. This gives the protein CASSVTGGTEDTEAFF.

This clone came up a few times. V usage is TRBV7-3 and J usage is TRBJ2-3; a possible D gene is TRBD2 (5 bases). CDR1 is SGHTA, CDR2 FQGTGA, per germline. V lost 8 bases to trimming and J lost 6 bases, with 15 bases between them. The CDR3 runs to 13 residues. The CDR3 region is CASAFQPGDTQYF. The CDR3 nucleotides read TGTGCCAGCGCATTTCAGCCGGGGGATACGCAGTATTTT.

This clone was recorded once. The chain uses TRBV7-9 and TRBJ2-2; TRBD2 matches at 7 bases. The CDR3 runs to 15 residues. CDR1 is SEHNR and CDR2 is FQNEAQ in the germline V gene (reference sequence). V lost 5 bases, J lost 4 bases, and 7 bases stayed unmatched. The CDR3 loop reads CASSRTGGSTGELFF. CDR3 DNA: TGTGCCAGCAGCCGAACCGGGGGGAGCACCGGGGAGCTGTTTTTT.

The CDR3 DNA sequence: TGTGCCAGCAGCTATCAGCCCCAGCATTTT. This encodes CASSYQPQHF. This rearrangement joins TRBV12-3 or TRBV12-4 to TRBJ1-5; unclear D gene. The V end was cut by 6 bases, the J end by 5 bases, with 2 bases between. The length of the CDR3 is 10 residues.

This sequence joins TRBV29-1 and TRBJ1-1, with TRBD1 as a possible D gene (6 bases). The germline CDR1 and CDR2 sequences are SQVTM and ANQGSEA. V lost 4 bases to trimming and J lost 9 bases, with 9 bases between them. This CDR3 spans 10 amino acids. This CDR3 is CSVAGAQAFF. For the CDR3, the DNA is TGCAGCGTTGCAGGGGCTCAAGCTTTCTTT.

The rearrangement joins TRBV7-3 to TRBJ2-7, with TRBD1 matching over 10 bases. Looked up from germline, CDR1 is SGHTA and CDR2 is FQGTGA. V was pared by 3 bases and J by 5 bases, with 1 base of the junction left unmatched. The CDR3 covers 13 residues. The CDR3 nucleotides read TGTGCCAGCAGCTTGGGACAGGGGCACGAGCAGTACTTC. Protein: CASSLGQGHEQYF. The full variable domain, its missing parts supplied by reference TRBV7-3 and TRBJ2-7, is GAGVSQTPSNKVTEKGKYVELRCDPISGHTALYWYRQSLGQGPEFLIYFQGTGAADDSGLPNDRFFAVRPEGSVSTLKIQRTERGDSAVYLCASSLGQGHEQYFGPGTRLTVT.

This clone was seen more than once but under ten times. The rearrangement links TRBV4-2 to TRBJ1-1; D remains ambiguous. With 4 bases removed from V and 2 bases from J, the gap between germline ends came to 11 bases. This CDR3 is built from 14 residues. CDR1 and CDR2 (germline): LGHNA, YNFKEQ. CDR3 coding DNA: TGTGCCAGCAGCCCTTTGTCGGGAAACACTGAAGCTTTCTTT. Amino acid sequence: CASSPLSGNTEAFF.

About this clone: Other DNA sequences in the same sample also yield this CDR3. The chain couples TRBV6-5 to TRBJ1-5, with D uncertain. Deletions cut 0 bases from V and 5 bases from J, with 5 bases between. Germline V gives CDR1 MNHEY, CDR2 SVGAGI. The CDR3 has 13 residues. The CDR3 nucleotides are TGTGCCAGCAGTTACTCCCCAGATCAGCCCCAGCATTTT. Its translation: CASSYSPDQPQHF.

V is TRBV29-1 and J is TRBJ1-1; tentatively, D is TRBD1 (5 bases). The CDR3 contains 13 residues. With 6 bases removed from V and 1 base from J, the gap between germline ends came to 12 bases. Germline V gene sequence: CDR1 SQVTM, CDR2 ANQGSEA. CDR3 bases: TGCAGCGTGCGCGGGACGGAGAACACTGAAGCTTTCTTT. This codes for CSVRGTENTEAFF. Combining the CDR3 with reference TRBV29-1 and TRBJ1-1 gives the whole variable domain SAVISQKPSRDICQRGTSLTIQCQVDSQVTMMFWYRQQPGQSLTLIATANQGSEATYESGFVIDKFPISRPNLTFSTLTVSNMSPEDSSIYLCSVRGTENTEAFFGQGTRLTVV.

This chain's CDR3 is CASSLGHYEQYF. CDR3 in DNA: TGCGCCAGCAGCTTGGGACACTACGAGCAGTACTTC. The genes are TRBV5-1 and TRBJ2-7; D unresolved. Trimming pared 0 bases from V and 3 bases from J, leaving 4 bases between. CDR1 SGHRS and CDR2 YFSETQ come from the germline V gene. This CDR3 is 12 amino acids long. Looking up the rest from reference TRBV5-1 and TRBJ2-7 gives the full variable domain: KAGVTQTPRYLIKTRGQQVTLSCSPISGHRSVSWYQQTPGQGLQFLFEYFSETQRNKGNFPGRFSGRQFSNSRSEMNVSTLELGDSALYLCASSLGHYEQYFGPGTRLTVT.

This chain links TRBV5-1 with TRBJ1-1; 7 positions agree with TRBD1. With 4 bases clipped from V and 5 bases from J, the junction kept 11 bases outside the gene matches. There are 15 residues in the CDR3. From germline, CDR1 is SGHRS and CDR2 YFSETQ. CDR3 sequence reads: CASSPIGQEGTEAFF. The CDR3 nucleotides are TGCGCCAGCAGCCCCATAGGACAGGAAGGTACTGAAGCTTTCTTT.

V gene TRBV7-8 combines with J gene TRBJ2-3; 8 bases align to TRBD2. J lost 2 bases, V lost 1 base, and 8 bases had no gene match. In germline, CDR1 is SGHVS, CDR2 FQNEAQ. This CDR3 contains 17 residues. Written as DNA, the CDR3 is TGTGCCAGCAGCTTAGGGGCCCGCGGGGGGATCACAGATACGCAGTATTTT. Translation: CASSLGARGGITDTQYF.

This clone was found once. Other DNA sequences in the sample encode the same CDR3. The chain joins TRBV6-5 to TRBJ1-2, with D maybe TRBD1 (6 bases). CDR1 is MNHEY and CDR2 is SVGAGI in the germline V gene. There are 11 residues in the CDR3. Between the trimmed V and J ends, which lost 6 bases and 8 bases, there was a span of 10 bases. The CDR3: CASRGGGGYTF. For the CDR3, the DNA is TGTGCCAGCAGGGGAGGGGGAGGCTACACCTTC.

The rearrangement links TRBV11-1 to TRBJ2-5; no definite D call. The CDR3 is 14 residues long. V was pared by 3 bases and J by 3 bases, with 11 bases between. The germline CDR1 and CDR2 sequences are SGHAT and FQDESV (reference sequence). This CDR3 reads CASSFLLSEETQYF. In DNA form, the CDR3 reads TGTGCCAGCAGCTTTTTATTATCCGAAGAGACCCAGTACTTC.

This clone is a singleton in its sample. This rearrangement joins TRBV29-1 to TRBJ1-2; a possible D gene is TRBD1 (5 bases). Germline CDR1 is SQVTM and CDR2 is ANQGSEA. Trimming took 4 bases from V and 5 from J, leaving 8 bases between them. CDR3 length: 11 residues. Written as DNA, the CDR3 is TGCAGCGTTGGATCAGGGTATGGCTACACCTTC. This encodes CSVGSGYGYTF.

V gene TRBV2 combines with J gene TRBJ2-1; 16 bases are shared with TRBD2. V shed 6 bases and J 13 bases; nucleotides not matched to a gene: 9. The germline CDR1 and CDR2 sequences are SNHLY and FYNNEI. This CDR3 is built from 15 residues. CDR3: CASRTGTSGGGRQFF. DNA for the CDR3: TGTGCCAGCAGGACCGGGACTAGCGGGGGGGGTCGTCAGTTCTTC. The full variable domain, rest sourced from reference TRBV2 and TRBJ2-1, is EPEVTQTPSHQVTQMGQEVILRCVPISNHLYFYWYRQILGQKVEFLVSFYNNEISEKSEIFDDQFSVERPDGSNFTLKIRSTKLEDSAMYFCASRTGTSGGGRQFFGPGTRLTVL.

Regarding this clone: Within the sample, other DNA sequences also encode this same CDR3. The chain recombines TRBV13 with TRBJ1-1, with a possible D match to TRBD1 (6 bases). CDR3 length equals 14 residues. Germline CDR1 and CDR2: PRHDT and FYEKMQ (reference sequence). The germline V and J ends were trimmed by 0 bases and 2 bases, with 7 bases remaining between them. This CDR3 reads CASSLGQGNTEAFF. Written as DNA, the CDR3 is TGTGCCAGCAGCTTAGGACAGGGAAACACTGAAGCTTTCTTT.